This T cell receptor beta chain was retrieved from a study of cytomegalovirus exposure and HLA in healthy donors. General observations from the study: Researchers counted some 150 TCR beta chains as cytomegalovirus-associated.

Repertoires were generated with immunoSEQ multiplex PCR, while TCRdb's copy carries only in-frame clones and drops some. The data show roughly 200,000 clones, around nine tenths seen once. Details on this clone: The antigen is not known.

This CDR3 is 16 amino acids long. CDR1 and CDR2 from the germline V gene are SGHRS and YFSETQ. V gave up 0 bases and J gave up 1 base; unmatched junction bases: 2. The chain couples TRBV5-1 to TRBJ2-2, with 8 positions matching TRBD1. This TCR was sampled from a man aged 25-45 years in good health and CMV-seropositive. Sequencing used PBMCs. The CDR3 reads CASSLDGTGNTGELFF. CDR3 nucleotides: TGCGCCAGCAGCTTGGACGGGACAGGGAACACCGGGGAGCTGTTTTTT.